Each of the 30 T cell receptor beta chains below was sequenced from the same sample in a study of naive and memory T cell subsets. Two oligonucleotides, mixed equimolar, formed the beta constant-region primer covering TRBC1 and TRBC2. TCRdb ran MiXCR on the UMI-ligation and nested PCR reads and lists one entry per CDR3 protein. The sample contains around 35,000 distinct CDR3 sequences, 10% to 15% of which appear only once. The sample consisted of effector memory CD4+ T cells from blood. Documented subset: effector memory, CD45RA- CD27-. The receptors stem from a human donor in good health.

By share, this clonotype counts as medium-sized. The chain carries TRBV29-1 and TRBJ2-6; 7 positions match TRBD1. Germline lookup yields CDR1 SQVTM and CDR2 ANQGSEA. V was pared by 7 bases and J by 4 bases, with 7 bases of the junction left unmatched. The CDR3 runs 14 residues. CDR3 DNA sequence: TGCAGCGCCGAGACAGGGTCAGGGGCCAACGTCCTGACTTTC. Translation gives CSAETGSGANVLTF.

The table lists this clonotype with many counts. The rearrangement uses TRBV28 and TRBJ1-2, with TRBD1 identical over 8 bases. Trimming removed 3 bases from V and 4 bases from J; junction bases left unmatched: 4. The V gene's germline CDR1 is MDHEN and CDR2 SYDVKM. The CDR3 sequence is 14 residues long. The CDR3 sequence: CASSLQGAVYGYTF. CDR3 DNA sequence: TGTGCCAGCAGTTTGCAGGGGGCAGTCTATGGCTACACCTTC.

This clonotype was counted a few times. This chain connects TRBV19 to TRBJ2-1; the match to TRBD2 covers 8 bases. Germline trimming cut 4 bases from V and 0 bases from J; bases unmatched to any gene: 11. The germline V gene encodes CDR1 LNHDA and CDR2 SQIVND (reference sequence). The CDR3 has 18 amino acids. The DNA of the CDR3 is TGTGCCAGTAGTACCGCTCGGCTAGCGGGTAACTCCTACAATGAGCAGTTCTTC. Protein: CASSTARLAGNSYNEQFF.

This clonotype occurred a few times. This chain connects TRBV27 to TRBJ2-1, with 12 bases aligning to TRBD2. The CDR3 is 15 residues long. V lost 3 bases, J lost 8 bases, and 5 bases stayed unmatched. Looked up from germline, CDR1 is MNHEY and CDR2 is SMNVEV (reference sequence). In nucleotides, the CDR3 is TGTGCCAGCAGTTTGTGGCTAGCGGGAGGGGATGAGCAGTTCTTC. Translated, it gives CASSLWLAGGDEQFF.

This clonotype has at least ten counts. This chain uses TRBV24-1 with TRBJ2-3, with unresolved D. The CDR3 is 12 residues long. Trimming took off 7 bases at V and 0 bases at J, with 4 bases between the two ends. CDR1 and CDR2 (germline): KGHDR, SFDVKD. This chain's CDR3 is CATSGSTDTQYF. The CDR3 coding sequence is TGTGCCACCAGCGGGAGCACAGATACGCAGTATTTT.

This clonotype was picked up a small number of times. The V call is TRBV11-2, the J call TRBJ2-1, with D perhaps TRBD1 (7 bases). Germline CDR1 is SGHAT and CDR2 is FQNNGV. CDR3 length equals 15 residues. V was trimmed by 1 base and J by 4 bases, leaving 11 bases between them. CDR3 region: CASSLAGGPYNEQFF. CDR3 in DNA: TGTGCCAGCAGCTTAGCAGGGGGGCCGTACAATGAGCAGTTCTTC.

The chain couples TRBV7-9 to TRBJ2-2; 11 nucleotides align to TRBD2. The CDR3 has 19 amino acids. The V and J ends lost 1 base and 2 bases, in that order; junction bases with no gene match: 9. Looked up from germline, CDR1 is SEHNR and CDR2 is FQNEAQ (reference sequence). The chain's CDR3 is CASSLVRLAGGPNTGELFF. In DNA, the CDR3 is TGTGCCAGCAGCTTAGTAAGGCTAGCGGGAGGACCAAACACCGGGGAGCTGTTTTTT.

This clonotype was counted a few times. The chain joins TRBV20-1 to TRBJ1-1; D gene ambiguous. The V end lost 3 bases, the J end lost 6 bases, and 11 bases lay between the germline ends. The germline V gene encodes CDR1 DFQATT and CDR2 SNEGSKA (reference sequence). The CDR3 extends over 12 amino acids. In nucleotides, the CDR3 is TGCAGTGCTAGTAGCGGGCGGGCTGAAGCTTTCTTT. This encodes CSASSGRAEAFF.

This clonotype was detected ten times or more. The genes are TRBV11-2 and TRBJ1-2, with D hard to call. Trimming took off 5 bases at V and 7 bases at J, with 17 bases between the two ends. Germline V gene lookup returns CDR1 SGHAT and CDR2 FQNNGV. The CDR3 contains 14 residues. CDR3 protein: CASSRPGPGPGYTF. CDR3 DNA sequence: TGTGCCAGCAGCCGACCGGGTCCCGGGCCTGGCTACACCTTC.

This clonotype was seen repeatedly, ten times or more. V and J are TRBV7-8 and TRBJ2-1; 8 positions match TRBD2. Germline assignment: CDR1 SGHVS and CDR2 FQNEAQ. The length of the CDR3 is 17 residues. Trimming removed 5 bases from V and 8 bases from J; junction bases left unmatched: 17. This CDR3 reads CASSPPTGGPRRYEQFF. The DNA for the CDR3 is TGTGCCAGCAGCCCTCCGACGGGAGGGCCGCGACGCTATGAGCAGTTCTTC.

This clonotype was recorded at least ten times. The chain employs TRBV10-3 and TRBJ2-1, with 11 bases lining up with TRBD2. Germline V gene data show CDR1 as ENHRY and CDR2 as SYGVKD. The CDR3 covers 11 residues. The ends lost 11 bases at V and 13 bases at J; junction bases unmatched: 7. CDR3 sequence (DNA): TGTGCCTCGGGACTAGCGGCCGAACAGTTCTTC. Protein sequence: CASGLAAEQFF.

In its sample, this clonotype is medium-sized (0.01 to 0.1%). The gene calls are TRBV12-3 or TRBV12-4 and TRBJ2-7, with TRBD2 as a possible D gene (6 bases). Deletions cut 6 bases from V and 2 bases from J, with 11 bases between. This CDR3 region has 13 residues. CDR3 in DNA: TGTGCCAGCAGACGTAGCGGTCCCTACGAGCAGTACTTC. Its translation: CASRRSGPYEQYF.

This clonotype has only a few counts. The J gene is TRBJ1-6, the V gene TRBV6-6, with D perhaps TRBD1 (5 bases). The CDR3 has 14 amino acids. V was shortened by 5 bases and J by 5 bases, with 10 bases between the two germline ends. Germline V gene lookup returns CDR1 MNHNY and CDR2 SVGAGI (reference sequence). CDR3 region: CASSQQEDNSPLHF. DNA of the CDR3: TGTGCCAGCAGTCAACAGGAGGATAATTCACCCCTCCACTTT.

This clonotype is deemed medium-sized. The chain couples TRBV3-1 to TRBJ2-1; D is ambiguous. The CDR3 extends over 13 amino acids. In germline, CDR1 is LGHDT, CDR2 YNNKEL (reference sequence). The V gene lost 4 bases and the J gene lost 4 bases, with 8 bases spanning the gap. For the CDR3, the DNA is TGTGCCAGCAGCCGGTTCTCATACAATGAGCAGTTCTTC. Translation gives CASSRFSYNEQFF.

The chain combines TRBV27 with TRBJ2-7, with 7 bases aligning to TRBD1. Trimming at V came to 4 bases and at J to 6 bases, leaving 9 bases not matched to a gene. In germline, CDR1 is MNHEY, CDR2 SMNVEV (reference sequence). This CDR3 region has 14 residues. CDR3 residues: CASSSDRVVGEQYF. The CDR3 region has the DNA TGTGCCAGCAGTTCTGACAGGGTGGTGGGCGAGCAGTACTTC.

This chain uses TRBV11-2 with TRBJ2-7, with 10 nucleotides matching TRBD2. This CDR3 is 15 amino acids long. Germline CDR1 reads SGHAT; CDR2 reads FQNNGV. The V segment lost 1 base and the J segment 5 bases; nucleotides outside the gene matches: 5. As DNA, the CDR3 is TGTGCCAGCAGCTTAGCTCTAGCGGGAGCCCACGAGCAGTACTTC. Its translation is CASSLALAGAHEQYF.

This clonotype has a count of ten or more. The V gene is TRBV7-2, the J gene TRBJ2-5, with unresolved D. Trimming stripped 4 bases from V and 1 base from J, with 10 bases between. CDR1 and CDR2 from the germline V gene are SGHTA and FQGNSA. The CDR3 contains 14 residues. The CDR3 DNA reads as TGTGCCAGCAGCTCAACTACGGCCCAAGAGACCCAGTACTTC. It yields the protein CASSSTTAQETQYF.

The sample holds a few counts of this clonotype. The J gene is TRBJ1-1, the V gene TRBV20-1; possible D gene TRBD1, 6 bases. CDR1 is DFQATT, CDR2 SNEGSKA, per germline (reference sequence). CDR3 size: 22 residues. The chain's CDR3 is CSTGAPKRATWREVSENTEAFF. In DNA form, the CDR3 reads TGCTCGACGGGGGCCCCCAAACGGGCAACGTGGAGGGAGGTTAGTGAGAACACTGAAGCTTTCTTT.

The rearrangement uses TRBV7-2 and TRBJ2-7, with D possibly called TRBD1 or TRBD2 (6 bases each). CDR3 length equals 13 residues. Looked up from germline, CDR1 is SGHTA and CDR2 is FQGNSA. Trimming cost V 1 base and J 4 bases, with 8 bases left between them. The CDR3 coding sequence is TGTGCCAGCAGCTTAGAAGGGGGGTACGAGCAGTACTTC. Encoded protein: CASSLEGGYEQYF.

This clonotype was seen repeatedly, ten times or more. CDR3 sequence (DNA): TGTGCCAGTACCCCCAACGGCTGGGGGGAGTGGAATGAGCAGTTCTTC. This encodes CASTPNGWGEWNEQFF. The rearrangement uses TRBV11-2 and TRBJ2-1; the D gene is possibly TRBD2 (6 bases). This CDR3 contains 16 residues. The V and J ends lost 9 bases and 7 bases respectively, with 25 bases between them. CDR1 and CDR2 (germline): SGHAT, FQNNGV.

In nucleotides, the CDR3 is TGTGCCAGCAGCTCGACAGTCTACACTGAAGCTTTCTTT. The encoded protein is CASSSTVYTEAFF. The chain has TRBV5-4 and TRBJ1-1, with D perhaps TRBD1 (5 bases). The CDR3 totals 13 residues. CDR1 and CDR2 (germline): SGHNT, YYREEE (reference sequence). The V and J ends lost 3 bases and 3 bases respectively, with 9 bases between them.

DNA for the CDR3: TGTGCCATTCCTCGTGCAACTAATGAAAAACTGTTTTTT. Translating gives CAIPRATNEKLFF. This chain connects TRBV6-2 or TRBV6-3 to TRBJ1-4; no clear D gene. Germline CDR1 and CDR2: MNHEY and SVGEGT. V was trimmed by 10 bases and J by 0 bases, leaving 9 bases between them. The CDR3 consists of 13 residues.

The CDR3 sequence: CSARDHGGALMGEQFF. DNA of the CDR3: TGCAGTGCTAGAGATCATGGGGGAGCCCTCATGGGTGAGCAGTTCTTC. This chain connects TRBV20-1 to TRBJ2-1; possibly TRBD1 or TRBD2 for D (5 bases each). Deletions cut 0 bases from V and 9 bases from J, with 21 bases between. The germline CDR1 and CDR2 sequences are DFQATT and SNEGSKA (reference sequence). CDR3 length: 16 amino acids.

This clonotype was detected a few times. The chain joins TRBV12-3 or TRBV12-4 to TRBJ2-2, with D maybe TRBD2 (6 bases). This CDR3 is 16 amino acids long. The V end lost 5 bases, the J end lost 4 bases, and 17 bases lay between the germline ends. The CDR3 DNA reads TGTGCCAGCAGTCCTCACGGCGGGGTCTCCACCGGGGAGCTGTTTTTT. This encodes CASSPHGGVSTGELFF.

This clonotype was seen many times. The rearrangement uses TRBV30 and TRBJ2-1; tentatively, D is TRBD1 or TRBD2 (5 bases each). The CDR3 is 14 residues long. Deletions cut 5 bases from V and 2 bases from J, with 13 bases between. Germline assignment: CDR1 GTSNPN and CDR2 SVGIG (reference sequence). CDR3 nucleotides: TGTGCCTGGTTGAGGGGAACCCCCTACAATGAGCAGTTCTTC. It encodes CAWLRGTPYNEQFF.

This clonotype was recorded many times. The gene calls are TRBV5-4 and TRBJ2-3; 7 nucleotides line up with TRBD2. The CDR3 is made up of 15 amino acids. Looked up from germline, CDR1 is SGHNT and CDR2 is YYREEE (reference sequence). Trimming at V came to 2 bases and at J to 1 base, leaving 4 bases not matched to a gene. CDR3 coding DNA: TGTGCCAGCAGCTTCCGGGACTACCGCACAGATACGCAGTATTTT. Residues: CASSFRDYRTDTQYF.

A few counts support this clonotype. This rearrangement joins TRBV23-1 to TRBJ2-5; 10 nucleotides agree with TRBD1. TRBV23-1 is identified as an open reading frame with a role that is uncertain. The CDR3 spans 17 residues. The ends lost 7 bases at V and 5 bases at J; junction bases unmatched: 16. As DNA, the CDR3 is TGCGCCAGCACCATCCCGGAGGGACAGGGGAGACGGGAGACCCAGTACTTC. Translating gives CASTIPEGQGRRETQYF.

This chain connects TRBV5-1 to TRBJ2-7; 7 bases map to TRBD2. The CDR3 spans 14 residues. Looked up from germline, CDR1 is SGHRS and CDR2 is YFSETQ. V dropped 2 bases and J dropped 6; count of bases not matched to a gene: 8. The DNA of the CDR3 is TGCGCCAGCAGCTTTCCACGGGGGGAATCCGAGCAGTACTTC. This encodes CASSFPRGESEQYF.

In this sample, this clonotype turned up a few times. V gene TRBV10-3 combines with J gene TRBJ2-7; the D is unclear. Per germline, CDR1 ENHRY and CDR2 SYGVKD. Trimming cost V 8 bases and J 0 bases, with 11 bases left between them. The CDR3 spans 13 residues. The DNA for the CDR3 is TGTGCCATCGGTTCCACGAGCTCCTACGAGCAGTACTTC. Its protein is CAIGSTSSYEQYF.

This clonotype has at least ten counts. This sequence joins TRBV5-6 and TRBJ1-4, with D hard to call. Germline V gene lookup returns CDR1 SGHDT and CDR2 YYEEEE. V dropped 3 bases and J dropped 4 bases, with 16 bases sitting between them. This CDR3 region has 16 residues. The CDR3 region is CASSSSMGSFNEKLFF. CDR3 in DNA: TGTGCCAGCAGCTCGTCTATGGGGTCTTTTAATGAAAAACTGTTTTTT. The complete variable domain, with remaining parts taken from reference TRBV5-6 and TRBJ1-4, reads DAGVTQSPTHLIKTRGQQVTLRCSPKSGHDTVSWYQQALGQGPQFIFQYYEEEERQRGNFPDRFSGHQFPNYSSELNVNALLLGDSALYLCASSSSMGSFNEKLFFGSGTQLSVL.